The subject of this entry is one T cell receptor beta chain. Its target is not known. This sample was included in a study of beta chain features in type 1 diabetes. General observations from the study: Shorter TCRB CDR3s, moderately but significantly so, marked every one of the four CD4+ subsets in Type 1 diabetes patients.

As every portion of the isolated RNA was reverse transcribed, the sequencing read expressed TCRB transcripts. Assay: immunoSEQ multiplex PCR; the TCRdb copy retains only in-frame clones and omits some. Of around 250,000 clones in the sample, about 14% were seen once. The germline V and J ends were trimmed by 2 bases and 7 bases, with 11 bases remaining between them. Germline V CDR1 and CDR2: MNHEY, SVGAGI. The CDR3 consists of 13 residues. The sequence was collected from a man aged 25-45 years with type 1 diabetes. This chain connects TRBV6-5 to TRBJ2-5, with D maybe TRBD2 (6 bases). The sample taken for sequencing was naive CD4+ T cells from blood. Here the CDR3 DNA reads TGTGCCAGCAGTTACGGGGCGGAGGGGACCCAGTACTTC. Its protein product is CASSYGAEGTQYF.